This section outlines one T cell receptor (beta chain) sequence together with its context. Assay: immunoSEQ multiplex PCR; the TCRdb copy retains only in-frame clones and omits some. The sample shows just under 150,000 clones, around 88% of them seen only once. V dropped 1 base and J dropped 2; count of bases not matched to a gene: 1. There are 15 residues in the CDR3. Germline V gene sequence: CDR1 SGHRS, CDR2 YFSETQ. This sample is drawn from a study of radiation and T cells in renal cell carcinoma. Time point described: blood 4 weeks post-SBRT, at nephrectomy. Documented treatment: 15 Gy SBRT to primary tumor, nephrectomy 4 weeks later. Nephrectomy followed 15 Gy stereotactic body radiation by 4 weeks. Radiation-treated patients gave blood at baseline, week 2 and week 4.

The sample was blood, taken from a patient whose treatment included radiotherapy and nephrectomy. This clonotype originated in a woman between 45 and 60 years old with renal cell carcinoma. The chain carries TRBV5-1 and TRBJ1-3; TRBD1 matches at 9 bases. The CDR3 DNA reads TGCGCCAGCAGCTTGAACAGGGGGCCTGGAAACACCATATATTTT. Translated: CASSLNRGPGNTIYF.